A selection of T cell receptor beta chains follows, all from one sample in a study of T cell changes during pregnancy in multiple sclerosis. Profiled with immunoSEQ multiplex PCR; TCRdb holds only in-frame clones, not every one. Among 70,000 to 100,000 clones listed, around 93% were seen once. The sample was peripheral blood, taken in the first trimester of pregnancy. The receptors were sampled from a female donor with multiple sclerosis, enrolled in a pregnancy study. The CDR3 runs from the conserved cysteine through the conserved F or W.

TRBV6-1	TRBJ2-3	CASSEEAGALDTQYF
TRBV4-1	TRBJ2-7	CASSLGTSGGTPYEQYF
TRBV5-4	TRBJ2-3	CASSLATGGTDTQYF
TRBV6-5	TRBJ2-1	CASSYSPRNEQFF
TRBV7-9	TRBJ1-2	CASSSLPGQQTYGYTF
TRBV27	TRBJ1-1	CASSPQFSGPSFGQAAMSTEAFF
TRBV7-8	TRBJ1-1	CASSLSGGRTEAFF
TRBV18	TRBJ2-5	CASSPGTTQETQYF
TRBV28	TRBJ2-7	CASSSLPYEQYF
TRBV7-9	TRBJ2-7	CASSGRSGQGSHEQYF
TRBV6-4	TRBJ2-2	CASSPDGYTGELFF
TRBV2	TRBJ2-5	CASPSRETQYF
TRBV19	TRBJ1-1	CASSINGGTEAFF
TRBV6-1	TRBJ2-3	CASSEGGPRTDTQYF
TRBV7-3	TRBJ2-6	CASSRDRLSGANVLTF
TRBV2	TRBJ1-6	CASSDRFRNGSPLHF
TRBV18	TRBJ1-1	CASSPMTVTNTEAFF
TRBV6-5	TRBJ1-6	CASSRDLSLNSPLHF
TRBV30	TRBJ2-4	CAWSLGGRRLKNIQYF
TRBV7-2	TRBJ2-6	CASSSYGQGATGANVLTF
TRBV7-9	TRBJ1-1	CASSPRTGGRNTEAFF
TRBV18	TRBJ2-3	CASSPGTSGGRTDTQYF
TRBV19	TRBJ2-5	CASTRWGLDQETQYF
TRBV7-9	TRBJ2-2	CASSSPAGGTGELFF
TRBV2	TRBJ2-5	CASSGGLRIPLYF
TRBV7-9	TRBJ2-3	CASSSPPGDRVTDTQYF
TRBV28	TRBJ1-5	CASWGLDGNQPQHF
TRBV7-2	TRBJ2-5	CASSPSPQGLFETQYF
TRBV28	TRBJ2-3	CASSFTTTDTQYF
TRBV7-3	TRBJ2-1	CASSLGGRLYNEQFF
TRBV6-5	TRBJ2-3	CASRPGLPWDTQYF
TRBV19	TRBJ1-1	CASSIAQTVPEAFF
TRBV18	TRBJ2-5	CASSPVGQGRQETQYF
TRBV10-2	TRBJ1-5	CASSWAQGSNQPQHF
TRBV7-2	TRBJ2-5	CASSLSFRDAGQYQETQYF
TRBV19	TRBJ1-5	CASTPSTGASAPQHF
TRBV6-5	TRBJ2-7	CASRRDRGSYEQYF
TRBV7-2	TRBJ1-6	CASSPAPGGRLGSPLHF
TRBV23-1	TRBJ2-2	CASSQSEKGRNGELFF
TRBV27	TRBJ2-7	CASSPPVGQMPPGLEQYF
TRBV7-6	TRBJ1-1	CASSRPTATNTEAFF
TRBV19	TRBJ1-1	CASSISPLGAANTEAFF
TRBV18	TRBJ2-1	CASSPSSGREQFF
TRBV5-1	TRBJ2-7	CASSLGTGKMEEQYF
TRBV6-4	TRBJ2-5	CASSVNRDRERETQYF
TRBV2	TRBJ1-1	CASSDSQDLNTEAFF
TRBV5-4	TRBJ1-1	CASSLETRNTEAFF
TRBV7-2	TRBJ2-1	CASGGQASYNEQFF
TRBV6-1	TRBJ1-2	CASQGELQGAKGYTF
TRBV13	TRBJ2-7	CASTLGLDLSEQYF
TRBV19	TRBJ2-3	CASPTGLTDTQYF
TRBV6-5	TRBJ2-7	CASSYSSQGNYEQYF
TRBV4-2	TRBJ2-7	CASSQDNRTAFSYEQYF
TRBV5-4	TRBJ2-1	CASSPSAGSYNEQFF